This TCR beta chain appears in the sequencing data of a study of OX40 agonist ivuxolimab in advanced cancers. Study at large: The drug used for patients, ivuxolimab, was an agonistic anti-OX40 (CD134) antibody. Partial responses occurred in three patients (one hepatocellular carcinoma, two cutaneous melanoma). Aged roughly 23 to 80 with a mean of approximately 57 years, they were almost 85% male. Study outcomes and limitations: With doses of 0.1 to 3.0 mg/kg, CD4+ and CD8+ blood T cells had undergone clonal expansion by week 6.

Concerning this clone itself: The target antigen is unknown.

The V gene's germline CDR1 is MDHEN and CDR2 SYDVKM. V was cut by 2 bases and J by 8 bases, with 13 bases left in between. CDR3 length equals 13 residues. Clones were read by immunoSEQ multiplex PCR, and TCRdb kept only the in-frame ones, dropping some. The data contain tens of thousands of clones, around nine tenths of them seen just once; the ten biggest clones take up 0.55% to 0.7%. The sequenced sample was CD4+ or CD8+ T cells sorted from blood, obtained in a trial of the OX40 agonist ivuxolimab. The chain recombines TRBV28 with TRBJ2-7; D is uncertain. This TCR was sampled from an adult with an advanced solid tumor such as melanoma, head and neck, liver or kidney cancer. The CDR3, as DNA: TGTGCCAGCAGTTTAGGGATCCTCAGGAAGCAGTACTTC. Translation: CASSLGILRKQYF.